What follows is one T cell receptor (beta chain) and its context. The germline CDR1 and CDR2 sequences are MGHDK and SYGVNS. The CDR3 consists of 15 residues. Trimming took off 1 base at V and 6 bases at J, with 15 bases between the two ends. These data are taken from a study of blood T cell repertoires in COVID-19. Background on the study: Samples representing acute and convalescent COVID-19 were sourced from the United States, Italy and Spain. Sources were T cells, B-cell-depleted T cells, or PBMCs; the material itself was cDNA or gDNA.

Original handling: Reference gene primer amplification in the assay estimated nucleated cell counts. Profiled with immunoSEQ multiplex PCR; TCRdb holds only in-frame clones, not every one. V, J and clone size reflect that table, while D and trimming were determined from the DNA. The sample includes approximately 290,000 clones, 89% of them seen just once. The chain carries TRBV25-1 and TRBJ1-1, with no clear D. This clonotype originated in a woman in her fifties or sixties with acute or convalescent COVID-19. Sequencing was carried out using peripheral blood. The CDR3 here is CASSELRNRAAEAFF. CDR3 coding DNA: TGTGCCAGCAGTGAATTAAGGAACAGAGCTGCTGAAGCTTTCTTT.